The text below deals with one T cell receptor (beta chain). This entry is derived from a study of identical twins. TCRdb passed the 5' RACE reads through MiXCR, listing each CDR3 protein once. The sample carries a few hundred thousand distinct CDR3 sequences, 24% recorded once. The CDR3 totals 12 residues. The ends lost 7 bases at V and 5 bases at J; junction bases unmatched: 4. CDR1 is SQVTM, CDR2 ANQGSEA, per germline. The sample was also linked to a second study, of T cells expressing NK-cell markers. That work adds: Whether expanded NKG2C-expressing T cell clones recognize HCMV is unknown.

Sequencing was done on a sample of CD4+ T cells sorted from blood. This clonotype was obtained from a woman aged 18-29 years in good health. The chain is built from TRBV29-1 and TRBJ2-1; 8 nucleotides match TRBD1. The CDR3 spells CSAQQGDNEQFF. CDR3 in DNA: TGCAGCGCGCAACAGGGGGACAATGAGCAGTTCTTC.